This T cell receptor (beta chain) was documented in a study of T cell responses to AZD1222 COVID-19 vaccine. Germline loops: CDR1 LNHDA, CDR2 SQIVND (reference sequence). V was cut by 4 bases and J by 1 base, with 5 bases left in between. The CDR3 loop spans 13 amino acids. Sequencing was performed with immunoSEQ multiplex PCR; in TCRdb, only in-frame clones are kept and a portion is missing. Seen here are 150,000 or so clones, 93% observed once, and the top ten hold just over 5%. This receptor was taken from an adult in good health. The chain employs TRBV19 and TRBJ1-5, with a weak D call TRBD1 (5 bases). Material: peripheral blood, obtained on day 0 of AZD1222 vaccination. The chain's CDR3 is CASSRDSNQPQHF. The CDR3 bases are TGTGCCAGTAGTAGGGACAGCAATCAGCCCCAGCATTTT.